The 7 T cell receptor beta chains listed next were all sequenced from one sample in a study of control samples from healthy donors and cancer patients. Produced via immunoSEQ multiplex PCR; TCRdb's table is partial and in-frame only. The data show roughly 200,000 clones, with around 94% seen just once and less than 1.6% held by the top ten. The sequenced material came from blood. These receptors were obtained from a man between 50 and 59 years old in good health.

With respect to this clone: At the DNA level, this CDR3 is encoded by other sequences in the same sample as well. The genes are TRBV10-3 and TRBJ1-5; D is uncertain. CDR1 and CDR2 (germline): ENHRY, SYGVKD. CDR3 length: 16 amino acids. Between the trimmed V and J ends, which lost 3 bases and 4 bases, there was a span of 16 bases. CDR3 sequence: CAISERLGQDNQPQHF. CDR3 nucleotide sequence: TGTGCCATCAGTGAACGTCTTGGGCAGGATAATCAGCCCCAGCATTTT.

The chain couples TRBV28 to TRBJ2-4; D is undetermined. CDR1 is MDHEN and CDR2 is SYDVKM in the germline V gene. V lost 7 bases and J lost 8, with 9 bases in between. The CDR3 consists of 11 residues. CDR3 coding DNA: TGTGCCAGCAAGGATAGGGACATTCAGTACTTC. Translated: CASKDRDIQYF. Filled out from reference TRBV28 and TRBJ2-4, the complete variable domain reads DVKVTQSSRYLVKRTGEKVFLECVQDMDHENMFWYRQDPGLGLRLIYFSYDVKMKEKGDIPEGYSVSREKKERFSLILESASTNQTSMYLCASKDRDIQYFGAGTRLSVL.

The chain recombines TRBV12-3 or TRBV12-4 with TRBJ1-5; TRBD1 might be the D (6 bases). Trimming left V 6 bases short and J 4 bases short, with 10 bases between. CDR3 size: 13 residues. CDR3 nucleotide sequence: TGTGCCAGCAGGGACAGATTAAATCAGCCCCAGCATTTT. The encoded protein is CASRDRLNQPQHF.

The chain couples TRBV6-2 or TRBV6-3 to TRBJ2-7; no reliable D call. Trimming removed 6 bases at V and 5 bases at J, with 20 bases between. The CDR3 consists of 15 residues. Germline V gene data show CDR1 as MNHEY and CDR2 as SVGEGT. This CDR3 is CASSPTNRDFHEQYV. The CDR3 bases are TGTGCCAGCAGCCCCACCAACAGAGATTTCCACGAGCAGTACGTC.

J is TRBJ2-5 and V is TRBV20-1; D call uncertain. Germline V gene data show CDR1 as DFQATT and CDR2 as SNEGSKA (reference sequence). This CDR3 has 12 amino acids. Trimming left V 3 bases short and J 3 bases short, with 8 bases between. The CDR3 DNA follows: TGCAGTGCTAGTTTTACGAAAGAGACCCAGTACTTC. Translating it yields CSASFTKETQYF.

The J gene is TRBJ1-3, the V gene TRBV7-9, with unresolved D. Germline V gives CDR1 SEHNR, CDR2 FQNEAQ (reference sequence). This CDR3 is 14 amino acids long. The germline V and J ends were trimmed by 4 bases and 1 base, with 8 bases remaining between them. The DNA for the CDR3 is TGTGCCAGCAGCTCGCGGGTATCTGGAAACACCATATATTTT. Amino acids: CASSSRVSGNTIYF.

This clone was detected only once. The V and J genes are TRBV6-5 and TRBJ2-1; 7 bases match TRBD1. CDR3 length: 14 residues. The germline V gene encodes CDR1 MNHEY and CDR2 SVGAGI. J lost 9 bases, V lost 6 bases, and 11 bases had no gene match. As DNA, the CDR3 is TGTGCCAGCAGCAGACAGGGATATACAAGTGAGCAGTTCTTC. Its protein product is CASSRQGYTSEQFF.